This TCR beta chain emerged from a study of cytomegalovirus exposure and HLA in healthy donors. The PCR used 60 Vbeta and 13 Jbeta primers. TCRdb's copy holds only in-frame clones and misses some; the assay was immunoSEQ multiplex PCR. Here the sample spans 75,000 to 85,000 clones, 80% being singletons. From germline, CDR1 is SGHDT and CDR2 YYEEEE. This CDR3 region has 18 residues. V shed 3 bases and J 4 bases; nucleotides not matched to a gene: 16. The sample was PBMCs. J is TRBJ2-5 and V is TRBV5-6, with 9 bases that match TRBD2. This receptor was obtained from a male donor in good health and CMV-seronegative. CDR3 coding DNA: TGTGCCAGCAGCTCTCTTATTGGCGGGGGGGCCCCGGGAGAGACCCAGTACTTC. This translates into CASSSLIGGGAPGETQYF.